This T cell receptor (beta chain) was identified during a study of radiotherapy plus CTLA-4 blockade in lung cancer. Study-level background: Objective responses emerged in 15% to 20% of patients, and 30% to 40% attained disease control. General study points: TCR clones from tumors expanded in blood after radiotherapy plus ipilimumab.

The germline CDR1 and CDR2 sequences are KGHSH and LQKENI. The V end lost 10 bases, the J end lost 6 bases, and 16 bases lay between the germline ends. The length of the CDR3 is 13 residues. With respect to this clone: As yet, its antigen is unknown.

The data were produced by immunoSEQ multiplex PCR, yet TCRdb's version contains in-frame clones alone and is incomplete. The sample has tens of thousands of clones; 85% to 90% are singletons. This receptor was obtained from a human donor with non-small cell lung cancer that progressed on radiotherapy plus ipilimumab. Material: peripheral blood, obtained from a patient treated with radiotherapy plus ipilimumab. The rearrangement uses TRBV18 and TRBJ1-5, with a tentative D call TRBD1 (5 bases). The CDR3 DNA is TGTGCCACCTCTGGCGCGGGGGGTCAGCCCCAGCATTTT. Protein: CATSGAGGQPQHF.